This T cell receptor (beta chain) was obtained from a study of CD8 T cells in ankylosing spondylitis listed by TCRdb under 2017. Concerning the study at large: The study profiled T cell receptor beta repertoires in healthy donors and ankylosing spondylitis patients to find disease-linked TCR variants. Peripheral blood samples were taken, and synovial fluid was additionally collected from ankylosing spondylitis patients. The full study cohort was made up of 25 ankylosing spondylitis patients and over 90 healthy donors. Overall study results and their limits: A TCR beta motif of about eight highly homologous amino acid variants appeared characteristic of blood from ankylosing spondylitis patients. The disease-linked clones had a CD8+ phenotype and were found at relatively low frequencies in peripheral blood. Some TCR beta motif variants had previously been reported in synovial fluid and blood of reactive arthritis patients, which suggested common disease-initiation mechanisms. Significant enrichment of the disease-linked clones was reported in matched synovial fluid samples from ankylosing spondylitis patients.

The sample holds many counts of this clonotype. Its antigen remains unidentified. Nothing much larger sits one base from this clone, and base qualities are not available. The instrument given in TCRdb is Illumina HiSeq 2500. Quantitative 5'-RACE with molecular barcodes was used to prepare TCR beta libraries. In the original analysis: A new computational method, built on a probabilistic model of VDJ rearrangement, was used to identify disease-linked TCR variants. The public reads were reprocessed in TCRdb via fastp at Q25 and MiXCR, keeping in-frame beta chains. Every CDR3 protein is listed once, alongside the most common genes and DNA of its rows. TCRdb assigned the V and J calls; the authors' analysis was not used. This sample holds about 420,000 distinct CDR3 sequences; approximately 20% were observed only once. The ten top clones hold approximately 16% of the sample. Sequenced input: blood, either unsorted or a sorted T cell fraction (not recorded which). This sequence originates from a male donor with ankylosing spondylitis.

CDR3 loop: CASSPEGRQGGTEAFF. The sequenced DNA: TGCGCCAGCAGCCCCGAAGGGCGACAGGGAGGCACTGAAGCTTTCTTT. The chain employs TRBV4-3 and TRBJ1-1; 7 bases in between match TRBD1. Ends trimmed: V by 4 bases, J by 4 bases; bases unmatched to a gene: 12. From the germline V gene, CDR1 is LGHNA and CDR2 is YSLEER. The CDR3 sequence holds 16 residues, the cysteine and phenylalanine included. Only the CDR3 DNA is retained, 48 bases long and in frame from the first base.